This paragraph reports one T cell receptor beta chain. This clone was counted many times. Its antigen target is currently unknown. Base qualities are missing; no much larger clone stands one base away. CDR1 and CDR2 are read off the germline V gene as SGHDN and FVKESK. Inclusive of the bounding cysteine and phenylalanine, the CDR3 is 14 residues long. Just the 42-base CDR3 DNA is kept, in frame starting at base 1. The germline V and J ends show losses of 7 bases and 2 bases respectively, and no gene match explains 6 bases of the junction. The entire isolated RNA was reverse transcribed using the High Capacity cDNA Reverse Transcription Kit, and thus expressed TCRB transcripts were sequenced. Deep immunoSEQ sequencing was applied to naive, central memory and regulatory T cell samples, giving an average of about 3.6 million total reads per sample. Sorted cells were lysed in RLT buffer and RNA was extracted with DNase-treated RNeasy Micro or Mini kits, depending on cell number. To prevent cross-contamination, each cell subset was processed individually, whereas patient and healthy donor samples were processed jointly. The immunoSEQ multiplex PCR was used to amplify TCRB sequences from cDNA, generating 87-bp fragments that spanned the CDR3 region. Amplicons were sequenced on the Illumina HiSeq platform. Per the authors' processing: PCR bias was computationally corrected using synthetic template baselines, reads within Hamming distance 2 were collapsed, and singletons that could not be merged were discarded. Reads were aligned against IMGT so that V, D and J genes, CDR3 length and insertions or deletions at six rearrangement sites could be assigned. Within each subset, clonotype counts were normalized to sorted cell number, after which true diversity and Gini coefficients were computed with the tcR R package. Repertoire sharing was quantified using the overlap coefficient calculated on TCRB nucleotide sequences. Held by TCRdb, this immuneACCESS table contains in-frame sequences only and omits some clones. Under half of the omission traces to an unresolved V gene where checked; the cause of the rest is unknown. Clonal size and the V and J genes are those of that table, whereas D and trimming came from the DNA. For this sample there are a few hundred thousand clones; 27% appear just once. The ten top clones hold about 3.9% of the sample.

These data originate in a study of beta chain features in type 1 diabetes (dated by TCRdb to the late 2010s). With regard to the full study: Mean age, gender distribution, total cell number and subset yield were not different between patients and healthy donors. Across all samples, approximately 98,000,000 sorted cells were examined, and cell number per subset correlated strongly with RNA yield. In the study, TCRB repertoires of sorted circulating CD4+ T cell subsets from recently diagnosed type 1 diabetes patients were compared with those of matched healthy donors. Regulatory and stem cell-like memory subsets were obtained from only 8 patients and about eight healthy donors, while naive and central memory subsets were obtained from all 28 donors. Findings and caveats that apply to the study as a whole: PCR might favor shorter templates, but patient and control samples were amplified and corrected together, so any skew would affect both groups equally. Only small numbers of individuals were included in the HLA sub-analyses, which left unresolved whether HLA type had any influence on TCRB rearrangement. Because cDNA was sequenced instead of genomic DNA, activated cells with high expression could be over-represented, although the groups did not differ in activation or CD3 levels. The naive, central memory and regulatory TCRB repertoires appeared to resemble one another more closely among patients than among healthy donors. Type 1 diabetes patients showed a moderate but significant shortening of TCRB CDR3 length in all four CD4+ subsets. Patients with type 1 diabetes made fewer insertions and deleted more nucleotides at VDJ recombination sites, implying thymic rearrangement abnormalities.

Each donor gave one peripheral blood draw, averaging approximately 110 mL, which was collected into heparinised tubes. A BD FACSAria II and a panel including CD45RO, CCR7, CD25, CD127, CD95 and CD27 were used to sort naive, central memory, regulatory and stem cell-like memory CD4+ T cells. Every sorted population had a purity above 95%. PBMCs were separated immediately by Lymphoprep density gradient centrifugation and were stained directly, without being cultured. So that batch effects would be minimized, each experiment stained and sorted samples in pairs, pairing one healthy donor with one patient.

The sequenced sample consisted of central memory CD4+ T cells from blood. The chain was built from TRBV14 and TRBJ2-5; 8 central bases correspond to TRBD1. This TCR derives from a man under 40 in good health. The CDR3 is CASKRQGKQETQYF. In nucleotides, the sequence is TGTGCCAGCAAGAGACAGGGGAAACAAGAGACCCAGTACTTC.